The 21 T cell receptor beta chains in this list originate from one sample, sequenced in a study of shared clonotypes between healthy human individuals. The repertoire was sequenced with immunoSEQ multiplex PCR; TCRdb's copy has only in-frame clones and lacks some. The sample records some 1,900,000 clones, approximately 94% being singletons. Naive CD8 cells, CD45RO-negative and positively selected for CCR7, excluded terminally differentiated effector memory CD45RA+ cells. Sequencing was done on a sample of naive CD8+ T cells sorted from blood. The receptors derive from a man aged 18 to 30 in good health.

The genes are TRBV29-1 and TRBJ2-1, with a weak D call TRBD1 (6 bases). V lost 1 base, J lost 4 bases, and 17 bases lay in between. Germline loops: CDR1 SQVTM, CDR2 ANQGSEA. The CDR3 is 16 residues long. The CDR3 bases are TGCAGCGTTGAAGGGCTTAGTGGACAGCTTTACAATGAGCAGTTCTTC. Its translation: CSVEGLSGQLYNEQFF.

Here the CDR3 DNA reads TGTGCCAGCAGTTCCCTGACTAGCCATACGCAGTATTTT. The encoded protein is CASSSLTSHTQYF. This chain uses TRBV6-5 with TRBJ2-3; 7 bases are shared with TRBD2. The CDR3 is 13 amino acids. Trimming cost V 4 bases and J 7 bases; bases outside gene matches: 5. The germline gives CDR1 MNHEY, CDR2 SVGAGI.

V usage is TRBV6-5 and J usage is TRBJ2-5; 8 bases are a match to TRBD2. In germline, CDR1 is MNHEY, CDR2 SVGAGI. Trimming cost V 6 bases and J 2 bases; bases outside gene matches: 5. The CDR3 totals 14 residues. The CDR3 loop reads CASSILAEQETQYF. In DNA form, the CDR3 reads TGTGCCAGCAGCATACTAGCGGAACAAGAGACCCAGTACTTC.

The chain carries TRBV5-4 and TRBJ2-7; 11 positions agree with TRBD1. The CDR3 has 15 amino acids. Germline V gives CDR1 SGHNT, CDR2 YYREEE (reference sequence). J gave up 2 bases and V 3 bases, and 4 bases lay outside the gene matches. This chain's CDR3 is CASSSGQGAPYEQYF. The CDR3 DNA follows: TGTGCCAGCAGCTCCGGACAGGGGGCCCCCTACGAGCAGTACTTC.

The chain is built from TRBV7-9 and TRBJ2-7; D remains unclear. The CDR3 is 13 residues long. With 5 bases removed from V and 6 bases from J, the gap between germline ends came to 14 bases. CDR1 and CDR2 from the germline V gene are SEHNR and FQNEAQ (reference sequence). The CDR3 reads CASSAVVASEQYF. CDR3 sequence (DNA): TGTGCCAGCAGCGCCGTTGTCGCCTCCGAGCAGTACTTC.

The V and J genes are TRBV27 and TRBJ2-5, with D tentatively TRBD1 (6 bases). Trimming took 3 bases from V and 7 from J, leaving 12 bases between them. Per germline, CDR1 MNHEY and CDR2 SMNVEV (reference sequence). The CDR3 runs to 13 residues. Here the CDR3 reads CASSFRDTGTQYF. DNA of the CDR3: TGTGCCAGCAGTTTCCGGGACACGGGGACCCAGTACTTC.

This CDR3 is CASTPVSPGANVLTF. The CDR3 DNA sequence: TGCGCCAGTACTCCCGTGAGTCCCGGGGCCAACGTCCTGACTTTC. This chain joins TRBV5-1 and TRBJ2-6, with D unresolved. The V gene lost 8 bases and the J gene lost 4 bases, with 16 bases spanning the gap. The germline CDR1 and CDR2 sequences are SGHRS and YFSETQ. This CDR3 is 15 amino acids long.

The rearrangement uses TRBV9 and TRBJ2-7; D gene uncertain. Germline V gives CDR1 SGDLS, CDR2 YYNGEE. V lost 5 bases and J lost 5, with 17 bases in between. The CDR3 is 14 residues long. Here the CDR3 reads CASSSSDPWHEQYF. The CDR3 DNA reads TGTGCCAGCAGTTCGAGCGACCCGTGGCACGAGCAGTACTTC.

The V gene is TRBV29-1, the J gene TRBJ2-2; 9 bases align to TRBD2. Germline assignment: CDR1 SQVTM and CDR2 ANQGSEA. The CDR3 totals 15 residues. J lost 6 bases, V lost 3 bases, and 8 bases had no gene match. Here the CDR3 reads CSVEGSGSAPGELFF. The CDR3 nucleotides read TGCAGCGTTGAGGGTAGCGGGAGTGCCCCCGGGGAGCTGTTTTTT.

In the case of this clone: Within the sample, other DNA sequences also encode this same CDR3. The chain has TRBV27 and TRBJ1-3, with D possibly matching TRBD1 (6 bases). V was cut by 3 bases and J by 2 bases, with 8 bases left in between. Germline CDR1 is MNHEY and CDR2 is SMNVEV (reference sequence). The CDR3 has 14 amino acids. The CDR3 loop reads CASSFGGPGNTIYF. The CDR3 DNA follows: TGTGCCAGCAGTTTCGGGGGGCCTGGAAACACCATATATTTT.

V gene TRBV9 combines with J gene TRBJ2-5; maybe TRBD1 (5 bases). Trimming took off 5 bases at V and 1 base at J, with 9 bases between the two ends. The length of the CDR3 is 13 residues. Per germline, CDR1 SGDLS and CDR2 YYNGEE. CDR3 sequence reads: CASRGPGQETQYF. The CDR3 DNA reads TGTGCCAGCAGGGGGCCAGGCCAAGAGACCCAGTACTTC.

This sequence joins TRBV27 and TRBJ1-5; D gene uncertain. The V and J ends lost 6 bases and 6 bases respectively, with 18 bases between them. Germline values: CDR1 MNHEY, CDR2 SMNVEV (reference sequence). CDR3 length equals 15 residues. CDR3 sequence (DNA): TGTGCCAGCAGCCCCGGGCCAAGCGGCAGTCAGCCCCAGCATTTT. Amino acids: CASSPGPSGSQPQHF.

This chain links TRBV27 with TRBJ1-6; D may be TRBD1 (6 bases). The V gene's germline CDR1 is MNHEY and CDR2 SMNVEV (reference sequence). The CDR3 is 15 residues long. Trimming cost V 5 bases and J 6 bases, with 14 bases left between them. DNA for the CDR3: TGTGCCAGCAGTAGTGGGACAATCGGTAATTCACCCCTCCACTTT. Its protein product is CASSSGTIGNSPLHF.

The chain employs TRBV10-3 and TRBJ2-7, with D unclear. Between the trimmed V and J ends, which lost 6 bases and 3 bases, there was a span of 15 bases. The CDR3 contains 14 residues. CDR1 is ENHRY, CDR2 SYGVKD, per germline. The CDR3 region is CAISDTEDRYEQYF. The CDR3, as DNA: TGTGCCATCAGCGACACCGAGGACCGCTACGAGCAGTACTTC.

The chain links TRBV6-6 to TRBJ1-3; D is ambiguous. This CDR3 is 13 amino acids long. Trimming left V 2 bases short and J 6 bases short, with 8 bases between. CDR1 and CDR2 (germline): MNHNY, SVGAGI (reference sequence). CDR3 sequence: CASSYGDLNTIYF. CDR3 DNA sequence: TGTGCCAGCAGTTACGGTGATTTAAACACCATATATTTT.

This chain uses TRBV7-9 with TRBJ2-7; 9 positions agree with TRBD1. From germline, CDR1 is SEHNR and CDR2 FQNEAQ (reference sequence). The CDR3 has 15 residues. V shed 2 bases, J shed 5 bases, and the junction held 7 bases outside the gene matches. CDR3 protein: CASSLSWTGVDEQYF. CDR3 nucleotide sequence: TGTGCCAGCAGCTTATCGTGGACAGGGGTTGACGAGCAGTACTTC.

CDR3 in amino acids: CASSLRALNTEAFF. The CDR3 DNA sequence: TGTGCCAGTAGTCTGCGGGCACTGAACACTGAAGCTTTCTTT. The rearrangement joins TRBV19 to TRBJ1-1; no definite D call. With 5 bases removed from V and 0 bases from J, the gap between germline ends came to 10 bases. CDR3 length: 14 amino acids. CDR1 is LNHDA, CDR2 SQIVND, per germline (reference sequence).

The rearrangement links TRBV27 to TRBJ2-1; 10 bases map to TRBD2. The germline V gene encodes CDR1 MNHEY and CDR2 SMNVEV (reference sequence). The trim removed 8 bases at V and 1 base at J, leaving 8 bases unmatched. CDR3 length equals 16 residues. The CDR3 is CASSPQRGGSYNEQFF. In DNA, the CDR3 is TGTGCCAGCTCCCCCCAGCGGGGGGGTTCCTACAATGAGCAGTTCTTC.

The chain recombines TRBV4-2 with TRBJ1-1; TRBD1 matches at 7 bases. CDR1 is LGHNA and CDR2 is YNFKEQ in the germline V gene. The V segment lost 0 bases and the J segment 3 bases; nucleotides outside the gene matches: 13. The CDR3 runs 18 residues. DNA of the CDR3: TGTGCCAGCAGCCAAGAGTCACAGGGGTGGGGCAAGGACACTGAAGCTTTCTTT. The encoded protein is CASSQESQGWGKDTEAFF.

The gene calls are TRBV5-4 and TRBJ2-7; TRBD1 is a possible D gene (5 bases). The V end lost 1 base, the J end lost 2 bases, and 13 bases lay between the germline ends. CDR1 and CDR2 from the germline V gene are SGHNT and YYREEE (reference sequence). The CDR3 runs 15 residues. The CDR3 DNA sequence: TGTGCCAGCAGCTTGACAGGTGGTCCTACCTACGAGCAGTACTTC. Its translation: CASSLTGGPTYEQYF. Together with reference TRBV5-4 and TRBJ2-7, the CDR3 gives the full variable domain: ETGVTQSPTHLIKTRGQQVTLRCSSQSGHNTVSWYQQALGQGPQFIFQYYREEENGRGNFPPRFSGLQFPNYSSELNVNALELDDSALYLCASSLTGGPTYEQYFGPGTRLTVT.

The chain combines TRBV11-2 with TRBJ2-6; 9 nucleotides match TRBD2. This CDR3 contains 18 residues. CDR1 SGHAT and CDR2 FQNNGV come from the germline V gene. V dropped 6 bases and J dropped 0; count of bases not matched to a gene: 9. The CDR3 DNA reads TGTGCCAGCAGTGCCCCTAGCGGGGCTCTCTCTGGGGCCAACGTCCTGACTTTC. Amino acids: CASSAPSGALSGANVLTF.